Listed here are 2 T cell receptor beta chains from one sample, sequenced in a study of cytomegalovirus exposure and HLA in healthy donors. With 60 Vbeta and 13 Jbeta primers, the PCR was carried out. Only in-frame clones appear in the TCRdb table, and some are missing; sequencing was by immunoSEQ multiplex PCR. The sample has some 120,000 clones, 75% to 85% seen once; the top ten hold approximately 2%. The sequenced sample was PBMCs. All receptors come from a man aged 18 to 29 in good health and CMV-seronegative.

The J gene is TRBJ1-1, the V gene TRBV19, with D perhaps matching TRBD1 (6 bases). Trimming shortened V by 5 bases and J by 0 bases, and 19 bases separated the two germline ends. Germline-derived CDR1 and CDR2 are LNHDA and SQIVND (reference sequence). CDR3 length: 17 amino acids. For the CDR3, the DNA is TGTGCCAGTAGTCCAGAACCACAGGGTAACATGAACACTGAAGCTTTCTTT. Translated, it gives CASSPEPQGNMNTEAFF.

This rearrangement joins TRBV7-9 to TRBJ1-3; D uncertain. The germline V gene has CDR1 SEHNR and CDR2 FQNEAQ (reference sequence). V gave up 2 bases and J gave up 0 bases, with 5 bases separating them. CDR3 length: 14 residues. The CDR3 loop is CASSLLSSGNTIYF. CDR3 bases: TGTGCCAGCAGCTTACTGAGCTCTGGAAACACCATATATTTT.